Below are 5 T cell receptor beta chains sequenced from a single sample in a study of blood T cell repertoires in COVID-19. Clones were sequenced by immunoSEQ multiplex PCR, and TCRdb holds only the in-frame ones, with some missing. The table includes about 150,000 clones, around 84% detected once. The specimen sequenced was PBMCs or T cells enriched from blood (not recorded which). Receptors were obtained from a man between 50 and 59 years old who had recovered from COVID-19.

The chain is built from TRBV7-3 and TRBJ2-2, with 8 bases that match TRBD2. The CDR3 spans 16 residues. The V gene's germline CDR1 is SGHTA and CDR2 FQGTGA. Trimming cost V 5 bases and J 1 base; bases outside gene matches: 6. The CDR3 coding sequence is TGTGCCAGCAGCCCCCGGCTAGCGGGGAACACCGGGGAGCTGTTTTTT. Its translation: CASSPRLAGNTGELFF.

The J gene is TRBJ2-3, the V gene TRBV5-4, with a possible D match to TRBD1 (6 bases). CDR1 SGHNT and CDR2 YYREEE come from the germline V gene (reference sequence). CDR3 length: 14 amino acids. Trimming left V 4 bases short and J 4 bases short, with 13 bases between. The CDR3 sequence: CASSPTGSADTQYF. For the CDR3, the DNA is TGTGCCAGCAGCCCGACAGGTTCTGCAGATACGCAGTATTTT.

J is TRBJ2-7 and V is TRBV6-5; possibly TRBD1 for D (5 bases). The germline V gene encodes CDR1 MNHEY and CDR2 SVGAGI. The V end lost 0 bases, the J end lost 3 bases, and 9 bases lay between the germline ends. The CDR3 sequence is 14 residues long. CDR3 coding DNA: TGTGCCAGCAGTTACTCGGACAAGAACTACGAGCAGTACTTC. Protein sequence: CASSYSDKNYEQYF.

The chain uses TRBV14 and TRBJ2-7; D is ambiguous. The CDR3 spans 13 residues. Trimming took off 1 base at V and 7 bases at J, with 11 bases between the two ends. The germline V gene has CDR1 SGHDN and CDR2 FVKESK. The CDR3 here is CASSQVGPLEQYF. The CDR3 DNA follows: TGTGCCAGCAGCCAAGTGGGCCCCCTGGAGCAGTACTTC.

This clone has more than one count but fewer than ten. The rearrangement joins TRBV7-8 to TRBJ1-6; D is perhaps TRBD1 (6 bases). Germline V gives CDR1 SGHVS, CDR2 FQNEAQ. V lost 4 bases and J lost 5, with 9 bases in between. This CDR3 has 14 residues. In nucleotides, the CDR3 is TGTGCCAGCAGCTCCGGACAGAATAATTCACCCCTCCACTTT. It encodes CASSSGQNNSPLHF.